One T cell receptor beta chain is described in this entry. This entry belongs to a study of T cell responses to AZD1222 COVID-19 vaccine. The method was immunoSEQ multiplex PCR; TCRdb's version includes in-frame clones alone and lacks a portion of them. Of more than 150,000 clones listed, approximately 90% are singletons. V was pared by 6 bases and J by 8 bases, with 19 bases between. Germline values: CDR1 MNHEY, CDR2 SVGAGI. The CDR3 runs to 14 residues. The sequence was collected from an adult who received the AZD1222 COVID-19 vaccine. Source: peripheral blood, taken 28 days after the second AZD1222 dose. This chain links TRBV6-5 with TRBJ1-2; D unclear. CDR3 sequence reads: CASSSQVRDWGYTF. The CDR3 DNA sequence: TGTGCCAGCAGCTCTCAGGTAAGAGATTGGGGCTACACCTTC.